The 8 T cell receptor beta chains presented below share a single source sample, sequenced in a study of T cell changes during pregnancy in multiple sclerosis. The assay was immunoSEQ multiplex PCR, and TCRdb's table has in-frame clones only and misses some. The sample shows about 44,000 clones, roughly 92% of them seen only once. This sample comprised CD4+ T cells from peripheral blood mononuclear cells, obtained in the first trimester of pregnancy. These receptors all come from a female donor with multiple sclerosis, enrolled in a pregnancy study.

DNA for the CDR3: TGTGCCACCAGCAGACAGACAGGGGGAGGCAATCAGCCCCAGCATTTT. Its translation: CATSRQTGGGNQPQHF. The rearrangement joins TRBV15 to TRBJ1-5, with 9 bases lining up with TRBD1. CDR3 length equals 16 residues. Germline values: CDR1 LNHNV, CDR2 YYDKDF (reference sequence). Unmatched junction bases numbered 4, after V lost 2 bases and J lost 2 bases.

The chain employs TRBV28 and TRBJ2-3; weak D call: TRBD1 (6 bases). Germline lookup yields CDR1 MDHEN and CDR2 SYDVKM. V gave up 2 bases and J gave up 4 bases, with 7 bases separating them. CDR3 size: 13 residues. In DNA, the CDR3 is TGTGCCAGCAGTTTACAGGGGCCAGATACGCAGTATTTT. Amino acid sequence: CASSLQGPDTQYF.

CDR3 amino acids: CAGGTDGDTQYF. The CDR3 region has the DNA TGTGCCGGCGGGACCGACGGCGATACGCAGTATTTT. The chain uses TRBV30 and TRBJ2-3, with D possibly being TRBD2 (6 bases). CDR1 GTSNPN and CDR2 SVGIG come from the germline V gene (reference sequence). The length of the CDR3 is 12 residues. Trimming removed 8 bases at V and 6 bases at J, with 15 bases between.

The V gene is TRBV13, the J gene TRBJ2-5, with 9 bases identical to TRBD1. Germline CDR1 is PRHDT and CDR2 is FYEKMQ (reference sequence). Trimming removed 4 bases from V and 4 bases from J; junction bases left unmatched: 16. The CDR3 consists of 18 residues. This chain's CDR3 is CASSSPGDRASFGETQYF. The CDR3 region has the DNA TGTGCCAGCAGCTCCCCCGGGGACAGGGCTTCTTTCGGAGAGACCCAGTACTTC.

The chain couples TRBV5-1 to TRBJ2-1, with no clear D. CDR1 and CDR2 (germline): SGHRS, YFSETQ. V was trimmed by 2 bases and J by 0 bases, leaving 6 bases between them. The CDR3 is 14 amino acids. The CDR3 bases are TGCGCCAGCAGCTTAGAGAGCTCCTACAATGAGCAGTTCTTC. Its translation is CASSLESSYNEQFF.

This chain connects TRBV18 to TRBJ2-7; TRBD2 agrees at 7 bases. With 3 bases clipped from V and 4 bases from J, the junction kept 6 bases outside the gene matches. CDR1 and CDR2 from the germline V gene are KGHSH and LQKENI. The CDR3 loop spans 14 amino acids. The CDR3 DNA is TGTGCCAGCTCACCGGACCCGGGAGGATACGAGCAGTACTTC. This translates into CASSPDPGGYEQYF.

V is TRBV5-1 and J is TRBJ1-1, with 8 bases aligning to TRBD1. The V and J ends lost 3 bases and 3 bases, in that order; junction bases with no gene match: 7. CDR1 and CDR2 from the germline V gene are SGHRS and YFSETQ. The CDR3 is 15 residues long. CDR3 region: CASSSRQGRHTEAFF. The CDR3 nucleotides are TGCGCCAGCAGCTCCCGACAGGGGAGGCACACTGAAGCTTTCTTT.

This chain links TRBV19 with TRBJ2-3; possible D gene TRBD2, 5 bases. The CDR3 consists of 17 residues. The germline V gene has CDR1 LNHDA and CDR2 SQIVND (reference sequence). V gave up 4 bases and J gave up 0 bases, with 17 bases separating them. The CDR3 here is CASSKRQGGPSTDTQYF. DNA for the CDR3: TGTGCCAGTAGTAAGAGGCAAGGCGGGCCTAGCACAGATACGCAGTATTTT.